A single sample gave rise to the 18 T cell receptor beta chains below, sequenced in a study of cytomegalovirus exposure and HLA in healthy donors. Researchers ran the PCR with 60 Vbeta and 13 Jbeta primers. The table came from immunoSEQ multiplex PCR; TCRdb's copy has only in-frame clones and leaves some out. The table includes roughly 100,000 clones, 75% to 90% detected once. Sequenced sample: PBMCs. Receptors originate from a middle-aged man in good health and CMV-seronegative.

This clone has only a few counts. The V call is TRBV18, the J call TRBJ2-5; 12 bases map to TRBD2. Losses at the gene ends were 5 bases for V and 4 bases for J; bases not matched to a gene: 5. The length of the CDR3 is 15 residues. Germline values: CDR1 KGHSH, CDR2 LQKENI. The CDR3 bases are TGTGCCAGCTCATCCCTGACTAGCGGGGGAGAGACCCAGTACTTC. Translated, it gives CASSSLTSGGETQYF.

The DNA of the CDR3 is TGTGCCAGCAGCTTGGGACTTCGAATCACAGATACGCAGTATTTT. This codes for CASSLGLRITDTQYF. This chain joins TRBV11-2 and TRBJ2-3, with D maybe TRBD2 (6 bases). The CDR3 is 15 residues long. V lost 3 bases, J lost 2 bases, and 12 bases lay in between. Per the germline V gene, CDR1 is SGHAT and CDR2 is FQNNGV.

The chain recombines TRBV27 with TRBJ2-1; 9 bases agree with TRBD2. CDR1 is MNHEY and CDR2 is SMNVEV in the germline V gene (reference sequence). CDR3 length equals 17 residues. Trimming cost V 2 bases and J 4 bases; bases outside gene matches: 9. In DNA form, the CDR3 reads TGTGCCAGCAGTTTAAGACTCAGCGGGGGGCCGTACAATGAGCAGTTCTTC. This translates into CASSLRLSGGPYNEQFF.

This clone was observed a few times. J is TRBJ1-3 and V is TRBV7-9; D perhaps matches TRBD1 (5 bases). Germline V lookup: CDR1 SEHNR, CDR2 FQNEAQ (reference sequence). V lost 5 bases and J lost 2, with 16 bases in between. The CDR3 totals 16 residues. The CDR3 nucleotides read TGTGCCAGCAGCAAGGGGCGAGGTTTGCCTGGAAACACCATATATTTT. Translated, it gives CASSKGRGLPGNTIYF.

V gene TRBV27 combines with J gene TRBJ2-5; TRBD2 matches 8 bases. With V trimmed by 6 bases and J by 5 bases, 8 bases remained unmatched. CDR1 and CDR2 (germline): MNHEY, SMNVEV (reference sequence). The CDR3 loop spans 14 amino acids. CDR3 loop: CASRRGGQGETQYF. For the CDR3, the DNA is TGTGCCAGCAGGCGCGGGGGGCAGGGTGAGACCCAGTACTTC.

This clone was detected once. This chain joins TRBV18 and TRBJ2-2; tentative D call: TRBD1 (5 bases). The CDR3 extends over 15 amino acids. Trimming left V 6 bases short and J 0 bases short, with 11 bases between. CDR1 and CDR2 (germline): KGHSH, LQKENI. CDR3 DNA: TGTGCCAGCTCCCCTCGGACATCGAACACCGGGGAGCTGTTTTTT. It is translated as CASSPRTSNTGELFF.

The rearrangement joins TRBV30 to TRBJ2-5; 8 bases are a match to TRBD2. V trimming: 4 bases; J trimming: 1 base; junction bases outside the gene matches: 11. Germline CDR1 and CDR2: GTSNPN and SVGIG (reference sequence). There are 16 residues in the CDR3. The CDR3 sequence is CAWKVAGTQPQETQYF. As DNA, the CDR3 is TGTGCCTGGAAGGTAGCGGGAACCCAGCCCCAAGAGACCCAGTACTTC.

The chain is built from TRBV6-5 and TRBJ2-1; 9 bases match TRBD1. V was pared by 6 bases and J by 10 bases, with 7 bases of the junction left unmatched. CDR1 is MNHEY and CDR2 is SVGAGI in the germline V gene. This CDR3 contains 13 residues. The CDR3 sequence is CASRVQGADEQFF. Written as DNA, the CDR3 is TGTGCCAGCAGGGTACAGGGGGCAGACGAGCAGTTCTTC.

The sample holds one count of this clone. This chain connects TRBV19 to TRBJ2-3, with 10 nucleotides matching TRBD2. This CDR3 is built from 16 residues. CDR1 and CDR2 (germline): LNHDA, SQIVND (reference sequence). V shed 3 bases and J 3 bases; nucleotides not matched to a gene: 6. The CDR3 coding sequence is TGTGCCAGTAGTATCTGGGGGACTAGCGTTACAGATACGCAGTATTTT. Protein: CASSIWGTSVTDTQYF.

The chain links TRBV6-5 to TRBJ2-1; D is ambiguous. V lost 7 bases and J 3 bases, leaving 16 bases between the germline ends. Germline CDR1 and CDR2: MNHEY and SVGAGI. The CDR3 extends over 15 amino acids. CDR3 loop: CASNPTVGVYNEQFF. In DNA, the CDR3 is TGTGCCAGCAACCCGACGGTGGGCGTCTACAATGAGCAGTTCTTC.

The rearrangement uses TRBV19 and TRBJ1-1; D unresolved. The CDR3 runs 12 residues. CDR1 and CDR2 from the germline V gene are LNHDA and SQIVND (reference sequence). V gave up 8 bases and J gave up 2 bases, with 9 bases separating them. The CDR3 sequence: CASSGRNTEAFF. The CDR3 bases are TGTGCCAGTTCTGGCAGAAACACTGAAGCTTTCTTT.

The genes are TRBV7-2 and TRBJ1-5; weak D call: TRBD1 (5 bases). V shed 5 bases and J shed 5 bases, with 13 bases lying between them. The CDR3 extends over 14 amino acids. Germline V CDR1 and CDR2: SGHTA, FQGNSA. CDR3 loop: CASSLAGPDQPQHF. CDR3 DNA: TGTGCCAGCAGCCTTGCGGGGCCTGATCAGCCCCAGCATTTT.

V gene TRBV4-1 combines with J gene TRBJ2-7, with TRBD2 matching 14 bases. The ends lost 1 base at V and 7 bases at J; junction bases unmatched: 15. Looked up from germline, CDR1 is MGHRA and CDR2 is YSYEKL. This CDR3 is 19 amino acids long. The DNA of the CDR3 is TGCGCCAGCAGCCAAGGACAAGGACTAGCGGGGGGCGAAGAGAAGGAGCAGTACTTC. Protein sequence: CASSQGQGLAGGEEKEQYF.

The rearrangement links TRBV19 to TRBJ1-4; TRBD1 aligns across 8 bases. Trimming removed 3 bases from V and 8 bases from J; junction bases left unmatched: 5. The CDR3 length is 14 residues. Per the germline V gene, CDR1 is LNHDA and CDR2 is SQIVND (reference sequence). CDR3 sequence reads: CASSMDRVREKLFF. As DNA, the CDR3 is TGTGCCAGTAGTATGGACAGGGTTCGCGAAAAACTGTTTTTT.

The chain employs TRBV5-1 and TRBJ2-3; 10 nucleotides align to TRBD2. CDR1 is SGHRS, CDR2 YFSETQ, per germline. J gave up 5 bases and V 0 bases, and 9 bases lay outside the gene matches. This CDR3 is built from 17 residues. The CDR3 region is CASSLVPSGGAGDTQYF. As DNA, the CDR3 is TGCGCCAGCAGCTTGGTGCCAAGCGGGGGGGCGGGAGATACGCAGTATTTT.

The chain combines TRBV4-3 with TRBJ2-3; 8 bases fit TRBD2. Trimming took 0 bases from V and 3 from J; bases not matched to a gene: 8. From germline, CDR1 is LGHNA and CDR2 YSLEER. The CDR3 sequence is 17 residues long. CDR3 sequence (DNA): TGCGCCAGCAGCCAAGAGGGGCTAGCGGGTCTGACAGATACGCAGTATTTT. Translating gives CASSQEGLAGLTDTQYF.

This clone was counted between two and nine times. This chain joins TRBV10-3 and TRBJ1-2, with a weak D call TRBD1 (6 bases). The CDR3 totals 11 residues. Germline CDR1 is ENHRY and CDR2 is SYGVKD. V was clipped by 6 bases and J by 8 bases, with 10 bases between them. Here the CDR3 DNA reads TGTGCCATCAGCTCCAGGGGCGGCTACACCTTC. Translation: CAISSRGGYTF.

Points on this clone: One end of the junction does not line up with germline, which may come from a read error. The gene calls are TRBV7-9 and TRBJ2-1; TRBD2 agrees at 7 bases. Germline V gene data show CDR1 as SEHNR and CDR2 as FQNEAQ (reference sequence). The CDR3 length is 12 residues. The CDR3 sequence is CSSSLAPGREFF. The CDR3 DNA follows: TGTTCCAGCAGCTTAGCTCCAGGGAGGGAATTCTTC.